Listed below are T cell receptor beta chains from one sample, sequenced in a study of T cell clonotyping in hematopoietic cell transplantation. Sequencing was performed with immunoSEQ multiplex PCR; in TCRdb, only in-frame clones are kept and a portion is missing. The table lists about 41,000 clones, roughly 85% of them singletons. Specimen: peripheral blood mononuclear cells, collected before stem cell transplant. The receptors originated from a man in his sixties with acute myeloid leukemia. Some clones in this sample may be carry-over from other donors' samples. Both conserved end residues are part of each CDR3. The D gene is left open where the match is weak. Some rows mark clone size as missing; the rest say once, few, many or name a class of expanded clone.

clone size,V gene,J gene,D gene,CDR3 protein,CDR3 DNA
few,TRBV9,TRBJ1-2,-,CASSQEGGYGYTF,TGTGCCAGCAGCCAGGAGGGGGGCTATGGCTACACCTTC
-,TRBV9,TRBJ1-2,TRBD1,CASAGTAGPINYGYTF,TGTGCCAGCGCAGGGACAGCGGGGCCGATTAACTATGGCTACACCTTC
few,TRBV5-4,TRBJ2-7,-,CASSLDLGQLYEQYF,TGTGCCAGCAGCTTGGACCTAGGACAGCTCTACGAGCAGTACTTC
-,TRBV14,TRBJ1-1,-,CASSQDILRLENTEAFF,TGTGCCAGCAGCCAAGATATTCTGAGGTTGGAGAACACTGAAGCTTTCTTT
-,TRBV4-3,TRBJ2-3,TRBD2,CASSQGTSGAGTQYF,TGCGCCAGCAGCCAAGGGACTAGCGGGGCGGGGACGCAGTATTTT
-,TRBV7-9,TRBJ1-1,-,CASSLGQPEAFF,TGTGCCAGCAGCTTAGGACAACCTGAAGCTTTCTTT
-,TRBV2,TRBJ1-2,-,CASSEGLPRGADGYTF,TGTGCCAGCAGTGAAGGCCTACCTAGGGGGGCGGATGGCTACACCTTC
-,TRBV7-2,TRBJ2-5,-,CASSIPSAQETQYF,TGTGCCAGCAGCATCCCTAGCGCTCAAGAGACCCAGTACTTC
few,TRBV25-1,TRBJ2-1,-,CASSGLQGWDEQFF,TGTGCCAGCAGTGGACTACAGGGTTGGGATGAGCAGTTCTTC
-,TRBV27,TRBJ2-7,TRBD1,CASSPHRGPYEQYF,TGTGCCAGCAGCCCGCACAGGGGGCCCTACGAGCAGTACTTC
-,TRBV6-1,TRBJ1-2,-,CASSRTGQGRYGYTF,TGTGCCAGCAGTCGAACAGGGCAGGGTAGGTATGGCTACACCTTC
-,TRBV23-1,TRBJ2-7,-,CASSRQAGCVVHEQYF,TGCGCCAGCAGTCGGCAAGCAGGGTGTGTCGTCCACGAGCAGTACTTC
-,TRBV19,TRBJ1-1,-,CATIQGTEAFF,TGTGCCACCATACAGGGAACTGAAGCTTTCTTT
-,TRBV25-1,TRBJ1-2,-,CASSEYGGPGRYGYTF,TGTGCCAGCAGTGAATACGGAGGCCCGGGGCGATACGGCTACACCTTC
-,TRBV25-1,TRBJ2-2,-,CASSESWPAGELFF,TGTGCCAGCAGTGAATCATGGCCTGCCGGGGAGCTGTTTTTT
-,TRBV28,TRBJ2-6,TRBD1,CATNGWGQGVIGANVLTF,TGTGCCACCAACGGATGGGGACAGGGAGTAATTGGGGCCAACGTCCTGACTTTC
-,TRBV6-5,TRBJ2-7,-,CASSYGRGALVYEQYF,TGTGCCAGCAGTTACGGTCGGGGGGCATTGGTCTACGAGCAGTACTTC
once,TRBV6-5,TRBJ2-7,-,CASSYGFPYEQYF,TGTGCCAGCAGTTACGGGTTCCCCTACGAGCAGTACTTC
-,TRBV7-2,TRBJ1-5,-,CASSQTGGIQPQHF,TGTGCCAGCAGCCAGACGGGGGGTATTCAGCCCCAGCATTTT
-,TRBV5-1,TRBJ2-2,-,CASVQGQAGAGELFF,TGCGCCAGCGTACAGGGACAGGCGGGGGCCGGGGAGCTGTTTTTT